One and the same sample provided the 23 T cell receptor beta chains below, sequenced in a study of control samples from healthy donors and cancer patients. The repertoire was sequenced with immunoSEQ multiplex PCR; TCRdb's copy has only in-frame clones and lacks some. The sample includes around 120,000 clones, 85% to 90% of them seen just once. What was sequenced was blood. Receptors were obtained from a woman aged 70-85 years in good health.

This clone showed up just once. V is TRBV6-6 and J is TRBJ2-4; D not certain. CDR3 length: 12 amino acids. V lost 0 bases and J 15 bases, leaving 12 bases between the germline ends. Germline V gene data show CDR1 as MNHNY and CDR2 as SVGAGI (reference sequence). CDR3 amino acids: CASSYSTAGPYF. The CDR3, as DNA: TGTGCCAGCAGTTACTCGACGGCTGGGCCGTACTTC.

V is TRBV7-9 and J is TRBJ2-7; D remains ambiguous. Trimming cost V 5 bases and J 4 bases, with 6 bases left between them. The CDR3 consists of 11 residues. Germline assignment: CDR1 SEHNR and CDR2 FQNEAQ (reference sequence). CDR3 in amino acids: CASSRAYEQYF. Here the CDR3 DNA reads TGTGCCAGCAGCCGTGCATACGAGCAGTACTTC.

The chain carries TRBV6-5 and TRBJ1-5; D unresolved. The CDR3 contains 14 residues. Deletions cut 2 bases from V and 6 bases from J, with 11 bases between. The germline gives CDR1 MNHEY, CDR2 SVGAGI. DNA of the CDR3: TGTGCCAGCAGTTACGATGGGTCGGGTCAGCCCCAGCATTTT. It encodes CASSYDGSGQPQHF.

Remarks on this clone: The junction shows a germline mismatch at one end, possibly a read error. J is TRBJ2-1 and V is TRBV3-1 (or the pseudogene TRBV3-2), with 14 positions matching TRBD2. The CDR3 consists of 15 residues. Germline V lookup: CDR1 LGHDT, CDR2 YNNKEL (reference sequence). The CDR3 DNA is TGTGCCAGCAGCCGAATGACTAGCGGGGGGGCCTCTGGCCTCTTC. The encoded protein is CASSRMTSGGASGLF.

The chain links TRBV15 to TRBJ2-1; tentatively, D is TRBD2 (6 bases). Germline CDR1 reads LNHNV; CDR2 reads YYDKDF (reference sequence). CDR3 length: 14 amino acids. V gave up 5 bases and J gave up 0 bases, with 8 bases separating them. CDR3 bases: TGTGCCACCAGCCTGACTAGCTCCTACAATGAGCAGTTCTTC. Protein sequence: CATSLTSSYNEQFF. The complete variable domain, with remaining parts taken from reference TRBV15 and TRBJ2-1, reads DAMVIQNPRYQVTQFGKPVTLSCSQTLNHNVMYWYQQKSSQAPKLLFHYYDKDFNNEADTPDNFQSRRPNTSFCFLDIRSPGLGDTAMYLCATSLTSSYNEQFFGPGTRLTVL.

The CDR3 nucleotides read TGTGCCAGCAGCCAAAGACAGGGTGGCATTGATGGCTACACCTTC. Protein sequence: CASSQRQGGIDGYTF. This chain uses TRBV7-2 with TRBJ1-2; 7 bases fit TRBD1. V gave up 5 bases and J gave up 6 bases; unmatched junction bases: 12. This CDR3 region has 15 residues. The V gene's germline CDR1 is SGHTA and CDR2 FQGNSA.

The chain links TRBV7-8 to TRBJ1-6; unclear D gene. This CDR3 is 15 amino acids long. Trimming removed 1 base at V and 3 bases at J, with 7 bases between. Germline V gives CDR1 SGHVS, CDR2 FQNEAQ. The CDR3 DNA reads as TGTGCCAGCAGCTTAGGTCAGAGCTATAATTCACCCCTCCACTTT. The encoded protein is CASSLGQSYNSPLHF.

This clone was seen more than once but under ten times. The V and J genes are TRBV15 and TRBJ1-1, with unresolved D. CDR1 and CDR2 from the germline V gene are LNHNV and YYDKDF (reference sequence). Trimming pared 4 bases from V and 2 bases from J, leaving 8 bases between. This CDR3 has 13 residues. CDR3 in amino acids: CATSMVSNTEAFF. In nucleotides, the CDR3 is TGTGCCACCAGCATGGTCTCAAACACTGAAGCTTTCTTT.

The chain carries TRBV24-1 and TRBJ2-3; D is unclear. Germline lookup yields CDR1 KGHDR and CDR2 SFDVKD. CDR3 length equals 15 residues. Between the trimmed V and J ends, which lost 4 bases and 1 base, there was a span of 11 bases. The DNA of the CDR3 is TGTGCCACCAGTGACGTCCTGAAAGGCACAGATACGCAGTATTTT. Protein sequence: CATSDVLKGTDTQYF.

V is TRBV12-3 or TRBV12-4 and J is TRBJ1-2; 8 bases agree with TRBD1. The CDR3 totals 13 residues. The ends lost 4 bases at V and 4 bases at J; junction bases unmatched: 2. The DNA for the CDR3 is TGTGCCAGCAGTTCAGGGGGCTCCTATGGCTACACCTTC. It is translated as CASSSGGSYGYTF.

In its sample, this clone was seen a few times. V and J are TRBV5-6 and TRBJ2-3; 11 bases align to TRBD2. Trimming removed 4 bases from V and 1 base from J; junction bases left unmatched: 5. CDR1 SGHDT and CDR2 YYEEEE come from the germline V gene. This CDR3 spans 16 amino acids. DNA for the CDR3: TGTGCCAGCAGCCCATCGACTAGCGGGGGCACAGATACGCAGTATTTT. Translation gives CASSPSTSGGTDTQYF.

The chain carries TRBV25-1 and TRBJ1-1, with unresolved D. The germline CDR1 and CDR2 sequences are MGHDK and SYGVNS. There are 14 residues in the CDR3. Deletions cut 1 base from V and 5 bases from J, with 11 bases between. The CDR3 loop reads CASSESRIVTEAFF. The CDR3 bases are TGTGCCAGCAGTGAATCTAGGATCGTAACTGAAGCTTTCTTT.

This clone was picked up one time. The chain employs TRBV19 and TRBJ1-4; D remains unclear. This CDR3 is 14 amino acids long. The V gene's germline CDR1 is LNHDA and CDR2 SQIVND (reference sequence). V gave up 4 bases and J gave up 12 bases, with 18 bases separating them. CDR3 sequence reads: CASSTDTRRAELFF. The CDR3 DNA reads as TGTGCCAGTAGTACCGATACAAGGAGGGCCGAACTGTTTTTT.

The CDR3, as DNA: TGTGCCAGCAGTTACAATGCGGCAGGGAACTATGGCTACACCTTC. As protein: CASSYNAAGNYGYTF. The rearrangement links TRBV6-6 to TRBJ1-2; possibly TRBD1 for D (5 bases). Trimming removed 2 bases from V and 2 bases from J, with 12 bases in between. This CDR3 comprises 15 residues. CDR1 MNHNY and CDR2 SVGAGI come from the germline V gene (reference sequence).

The chain joins TRBV10-3 to TRBJ2-3; TRBD2 agrees at 14 bases. Germline CDR1 reads ENHRY; CDR2 reads SYGVKD. The ends lost 10 bases at V and 8 bases at J; junction bases unmatched: 8. The CDR3 spans 14 residues. This chain's CDR3 is CANQGLAGGSTQYF. CDR3 coding DNA: TGTGCCAACCAAGGACTAGCGGGGGGTAGTACGCAGTATTTT.

This clone appeared a few times. The chain employs TRBV5-1 and TRBJ1-1; tentative D call: TRBD1 (5 bases). Germline values: CDR1 SGHRS, CDR2 YFSETQ. Trimming removed 2 bases at V and 4 bases at J, with 15 bases between. This CDR3 has 15 residues. The CDR3 here is CASSFRARGGTEAFF. The CDR3 DNA is TGCGCCAGCAGCTTTCGGGCGCGGGGGGGCACTGAAGCTTTCTTT.

The chain couples TRBV18 to TRBJ1-1; D may be TRBD1 (5 bases). The CDR3 is made up of 15 amino acids. Trimming left V 3 bases short and J 1 base short, with 12 bases between. Germline V gene lookup returns CDR1 KGHSH and CDR2 LQKENI. The CDR3 protein is CASSPPNTGNTEAFF. In nucleotides, the CDR3 is TGTGCCAGCTCACCCCCTAACACAGGGAACACTGAAGCTTTCTTT.

This chain links TRBV21-1 with TRBJ1-3; no DNA check was done on the table's D call, TRBD1. TRBV21-1 is shown as a pseudogene. This CDR3 has 14 residues. The CDR3 nucleotides are TGTGCCGGGACAGTTCTTAGCTCTGGAAACACCATATATTTT. Translating gives CAGTVLSSGNTIYF.

This clone showed up just once. The chain joins TRBV7-9 to TRBJ1-1; the D gene is possibly TRBD1 (6 bases). The CDR3 spans 15 residues. Trimming stripped 3 bases from V and 6 bases from J, with 17 bases between. The germline V gene has CDR1 SEHNR and CDR2 FQNEAQ (reference sequence). CDR3 in amino acids: CASSLSGGRLAEAFF. The CDR3 DNA reads as TGTGCCAGCAGCTTGTCCGGGGGGCGCCTCGCTGAAGCTTTCTTT.

The V call is TRBV6-1, the J call TRBJ1-2; possible D gene TRBD1, 5 bases. V was shortened by 2 bases and J by 8 bases, with 18 bases between the two germline ends. Germline lookup yields CDR1 MNHNS and CDR2 SASEGT. This CDR3 is built from 15 residues. CDR3 protein: CASSEKGVEGFGYTF. CDR3 in DNA: TGTGCCAGCAGTGAAAAAGGGGTAGAGGGTTTCGGCTACACCTTC.

The genes are TRBV7-8 and TRBJ2-1; 7 nucleotides match TRBD1. Germline CDR1 SGHVS, CDR2 FQNEAQ. The CDR3 covers 15 residues. Trimming removed 6 bases from V and 8 bases from J; junction bases left unmatched: 13. CDR3 sequence: CASSLLSGTDHEQFF. The CDR3 bases are TGTGCCAGCAGTCTTCTGTCCGGGACAGATCATGAGCAGTTCTTC.

The chain recombines TRBV10-3 with TRBJ1-1; D is ambiguous. CDR1 and CDR2 (germline): ENHRY, SYGVKD. The length of the CDR3 is 13 residues. V lost 9 bases and J 5 bases, leaving 16 bases between the germline ends. As DNA, the CDR3 is TGTGCCATAAAAGGACGAGCTGGAACTGAAGCTTTCTTT. Amino acid sequence: CAIKGRAGTEAFF.

This rearrangement joins TRBV24-1 to TRBJ2-1; TRBD1 agrees at 11 bases. CDR3 length: 16 amino acids. Per the germline V gene, CDR1 is KGHDR and CDR2 is SFDVKD. Trimming at V came to 4 bases and at J to 3 bases, leaving 4 bases not matched to a gene. The CDR3, as DNA: TGTGCCACCAGTGACCCGGGACAGGGGGACTACAATGAGCAGTTCTTC. Its translation is CATSDPGQGDYNEQFF.